The 10 T cell receptor beta chains given below trace back to one sample, sequenced in a study of cytomegalovirus exposure and HLA in healthy donors. Researchers ran the PCR with 60 Vbeta and 13 Jbeta primers. Profiled with immunoSEQ multiplex PCR; TCRdb holds only in-frame clones, not every one. The data contain 150,000 to 160,000 clones, 65% to 80% of them singletons. The sequencing sample was made of PBMCs. The receptors were gathered from a man aged 18 to 29 in good health and CMV-seronegative.

This clone was seen only once. The chain recombines TRBV7-4 with TRBJ1-2, with TRBD1 matching 10 bases. The germline V gene encodes CDR1 SGHVT and CDR2 SQSDAQ. The CDR3 covers 16 residues. The V gene end was trimmed by 4 bases and the J gene end by 2 bases; junction bases not matched to a gene: 7. CDR3 in DNA: TGTGCCAGCAGCTCTGGAGGGGGACAGGGGAACTATGGCTACACCTTC. Amino acids: CASSSGGGQGNYGYTF.

This clone was observed a handful of times. J is TRBJ1-5 and V is TRBV6-4; D ambiguous. Germline values: CDR1 MRHNA, CDR2 SNTAGT. The CDR3 length is 14 residues. The V and J ends lost 0 bases and 2 bases respectively, with 5 bases between them. The CDR3 protein is CASSDSPGNQPQHF. CDR3 nucleotides: TGTGCCAGCAGTGACTCGCCGGGCAATCAGCCCCAGCATTTT.

This clone was observed a few times. This rearrangement joins TRBV19 to TRBJ2-3, with TRBD2 matching over 10 bases. The CDR3 is 18 residues long. The J segment lost 0 bases and the V segment lost 4 bases, leaving 10 bases of the junction unmatched. CDR1 LNHDA and CDR2 SQIVND come from the germline V gene (reference sequence). CDR3 sequence: CASSRLASGGASTDTQYF. DNA for the CDR3: TGTGCCAGTAGTAGGCTCGCGAGCGGGGGGGCCAGCACAGATACGCAGTATTTT.

This chain joins TRBV7-2 and TRBJ2-1; tentatively, D is TRBD2 (6 bases). The V end was cut by 3 bases, the J end by 9 bases, with 9 bases between. The germline CDR1 and CDR2 sequences are SGHTA and FQGNSA. The CDR3 runs to 12 residues. The DNA for the CDR3 is TGTGCCAGCAGCTTTCTGGGGGGTGAGCAGTTCTTC. Residues: CASSFLGGEQFF. Using reference TRBV7-2 and TRBJ2-1 for the parts outside the CDR3, the full variable domain is GAGVSQSPSNKVTEKGKDVELRCDPISGHTALYWYRQSLGQGLEFLIYFQGNSAPDKSGLPSDRFSAERTGGSVSTLTIQRTQQEDSAVYLCASSFLGGEQFFGPGTRLTVL.

This clone has just one count. This chain joins TRBV7-9 and TRBJ2-1; 9 bases align to TRBD1. V lost 5 bases and J lost 5; bases outside the gene matches: 7. CDR3 length equals 15 residues. Germline V lookup: CDR1 SEHNR, CDR2 FQNEAQ (reference sequence). The CDR3 sequence: CASSPGTGLHNEQFF. The CDR3 nucleotides are TGTGCCAGCAGCCCGGGGACAGGGCTCCACAATGAGCAGTTCTTC.

The CDR3 DNA sequence: TGTGCCAGCCAATGGGGGCCTACCCAGTACTTC. Amino acid sequence: CASQWGPTQYF. The chain uses TRBV27 and TRBJ2-5; D is possibly TRBD1 (6 bases). Trimming pared 8 bases from V and 8 bases from J, leaving 12 bases between. This CDR3 comprises 11 residues. From germline, CDR1 is MNHEY and CDR2 SMNVEV (reference sequence).

The rearrangement links TRBV4-1 to TRBJ2-7; D may be TRBD1 (6 bases). The ends were cut back, 4 bases at V and 0 bases at J, with 10 bases in the middle. There are 14 residues in the CDR3. CDR1 is MGHRA, CDR2 YSYEKL, per germline. The CDR3 loop reads CASSPTQGSYEQYV. DNA for the CDR3: TGCGCCAGCAGCCCCACACAGGGCTCCTACGAGCAGTACGTC.

The chain recombines TRBV6-1 with TRBJ1-1, with 8 bases identical to TRBD1. V shed 6 bases, J shed 4 bases, and the junction held 4 bases outside the gene matches. CDR1 and CDR2 from the germline V gene are MNHNS and SASEGT. The CDR3 spans 13 residues. The CDR3 DNA is TGTGCCAGCAGCTGGACAGGGCCCACTGAAGCTTTCTTT. Residues: CASSWTGPTEAFF.

V usage is TRBV2 and J usage is TRBJ2-6; TRBD1 aligns across 12 bases. J was trimmed by 1 base and V by 1 base; bases with no gene match: 5. Per the germline V gene, CDR1 is SNHLY and CDR2 is FYNNEI. This CDR3 region has 19 residues. Here the CDR3 reads CASSEVLGQGASGANVLTF. DNA of the CDR3: TGTGCCAGCAGTGAAGTCTTGGGACAGGGGGCGTCTGGGGCCAACGTCCTGACTTTC.

V gene TRBV5-1 combines with J gene TRBJ2-3; 7 nucleotides align to TRBD1. CDR1 SGHRS and CDR2 YFSETQ come from the germline V gene. CDR3 length: 14 residues. With V trimmed by 5 bases and J by 0 bases, 3 bases remained unmatched. CDR3 coding DNA: TGCGCCAGCAGATTACAGGGGAGCACAGATACGCAGTATTTT. Encoded protein: CASRLQGSTDTQYF.